This section outlines one T cell receptor beta chain sequence together with its context. Germline-derived CDR1 and CDR2 are PRHDT and FYEKMQ (reference sequence). The CDR3 consists of 15 residues. V shed 5 bases and J shed 1 base, with 14 bases lying between them. This sample was included in a study of blood T cell repertoires in COVID-19. Looking at the study overall: Whether acute or convalescent, the COVID-19 samples came from the United States, Italy and Spain. Sources were T cells, B-cell-depleted T cells, or PBMCs; the material itself was cDNA or gDNA.

Authors' processing steps: Quantification of nucleated cells was approximated via reference gene primer amplification. Using immunoSEQ multiplex PCR, the repertoire was profiled, and TCRdb retains in-frame clones only, with some absent. Clone size and the V and J calls come from that table; the DNA yielded D and trimming. The top ten hold nearly 2% of the sample, which has 250,000 or so clones, approximately 86% seen once. The gene calls are TRBV13 and TRBJ1-2; D is perhaps TRBD1 (5 bases). Material: peripheral blood. This sequence was found in a man aged 25-45 years with active or convalescent COVID-19. The DNA of the CDR3 is TGTGCCAGCAGCCCGCTAGGGGTGAATAACTATGGCTACACCTTC. This encodes CASSPLGVNNYGYTF.